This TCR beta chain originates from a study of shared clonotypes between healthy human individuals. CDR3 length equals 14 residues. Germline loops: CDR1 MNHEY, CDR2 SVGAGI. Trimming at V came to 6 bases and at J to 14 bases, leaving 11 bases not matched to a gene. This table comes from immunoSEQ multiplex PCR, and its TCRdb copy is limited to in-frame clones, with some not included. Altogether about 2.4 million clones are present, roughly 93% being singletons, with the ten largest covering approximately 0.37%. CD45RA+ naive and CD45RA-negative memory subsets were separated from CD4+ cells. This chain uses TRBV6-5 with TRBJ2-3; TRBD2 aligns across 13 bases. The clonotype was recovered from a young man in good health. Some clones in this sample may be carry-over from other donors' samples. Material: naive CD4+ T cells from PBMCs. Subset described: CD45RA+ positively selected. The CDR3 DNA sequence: TGTGCCAGCAGGGCCGGGACTAGCGGGATACTTGCGTATTTT. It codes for CASRAGTSGILAYF.